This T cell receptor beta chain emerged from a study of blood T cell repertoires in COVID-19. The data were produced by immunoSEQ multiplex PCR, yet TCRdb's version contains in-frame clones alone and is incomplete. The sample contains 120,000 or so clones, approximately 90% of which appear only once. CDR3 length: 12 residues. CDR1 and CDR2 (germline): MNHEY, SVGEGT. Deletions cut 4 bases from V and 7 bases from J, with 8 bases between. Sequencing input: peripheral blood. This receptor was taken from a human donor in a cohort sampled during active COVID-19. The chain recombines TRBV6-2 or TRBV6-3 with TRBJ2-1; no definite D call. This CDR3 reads CASSSAVNEQFF. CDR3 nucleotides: TGTGCCAGCAGTTCTGCAGTAAATGAGCAGTTCTTC.